The 24 T cell receptor beta chains below were found in one sample sequenced in a study of cytomegalovirus exposure and HLA in healthy donors. The PCR used 60 Vbeta and 13 Jbeta primers. The data were produced by immunoSEQ multiplex PCR, yet TCRdb's version contains in-frame clones alone and is incomplete. The sample gives about 130,000 clones, 80% to 90% of which show up once; about 1% is in the top ten. Sequencing was performed on PBMCs. All receptors derive from a woman aged 25 to 45 in good health and CMV-seronegative.

This rearrangement joins TRBV9 to TRBJ2-3, with 7 nucleotides matching TRBD2. The CDR3 extends over 15 amino acids. Germline loops: CDR1 SGDLS, CDR2 YYNGEE. The V gene end was trimmed by 4 bases and the J gene end by 4 bases; junction bases not matched to a gene: 9. CDR3 in DNA: TGTGCCAGCAGCCCCCGGCGGGAGTTGGCAGATACGCAGTATTTT. This translates into CASSPRRELADTQYF.

V and J are TRBV5-1 and TRBJ1-3; D is ambiguous. CDR3 length: 11 amino acids. Germline CDR1 reads SGHRS; CDR2 reads YFSETQ. The V end lost 5 bases, the J end lost 7 bases, and 7 bases lay between the germline ends. The CDR3 spells CASRTENTIYF. DNA for the CDR3: TGCGCCAGCAGGACTGAGAACACCATATATTTT.

The chain links TRBV27 to TRBJ2-7; D remains unclear. V was cut by 8 bases and J by 0 bases, with 11 bases left in between. This CDR3 is 13 amino acids long. Germline values: CDR1 MNHEY, CDR2 SMNVEV (reference sequence). CDR3 sequence: CASLKTGSYEQYF. The DNA for the CDR3 is TGTGCCAGCTTGAAGACTGGCTCCTACGAGCAGTACTTC.

V gene TRBV11-2 combines with J gene TRBJ1-2; 9 bases align to TRBD1. Trimming removed 5 bases from V and 9 bases from J; junction bases left unmatched: 7. This CDR3 contains 13 residues. CDR1 and CDR2 (germline): SGHAT, FQNNGV. The CDR3 nucleotides are TGTGCCAGCAGCCCGGACAGGGGAAGTCGCTACACCTTC. This translates into CASSPDRGSRYTF.

CDR3: CASSLEGQGPPSSYEQYF. The CDR3 bases are TGTGCCAGCAGCTTAGAAGGACAGGGGCCCCCCAGCTCCTACGAGCAGTACTTC. The chain combines TRBV11-2 with TRBJ2-7; the match to TRBD1 covers 9 bases. The CDR3 sequence is 18 residues long. After removal of 0 bases from V and 0 bases from J, the junction contained 9 bases not matched to a gene. The germline V gene encodes CDR1 SGHAT and CDR2 FQNNGV.

For this clone: No conserved phenylalanine or tryptophan ends this CDR3, so it is likely a read error. The chain uses TRBV5-1 and TRBJ1-2; possibly TRBD1 for D (6 bases). From germline, CDR1 is SGHRS and CDR2 YFSETQ. V was pared by 0 bases and J by 8 bases, with 14 bases between. The CDR3 has 14 residues. The chain's CDR3 is CASSLVSGDSGYTL. The CDR3 region has the DNA TGCGCCAGCAGCTTGGTGTCAGGGGATTCCGGCTACACCCTC.

The rearrangement joins TRBV14 to TRBJ2-1; 9 bases are a match to TRBD2. Germline V gives CDR1 SGHDN, CDR2 FVKESK. The CDR3 consists of 17 residues. V dropped 1 base and J dropped 8; count of bases not matched to a gene: 12. The CDR3 bases are TGTGCCAGCAGCCAAGGGGCCGGGACTAGCCCCAATTATGAGCAGTTCTTC. It codes for CASSQGAGTSPNYEQFF.

The chain carries TRBV7-9 and TRBJ2-7, with 9 bases fitting TRBD2. Germline V gene lookup returns CDR1 SEHNR and CDR2 FQNEAQ (reference sequence). This CDR3 region has 15 residues. Trimming took 3 bases from V and 5 from J; bases not matched to a gene: 8. The CDR3 DNA reads TGTGCCAGCAGCTTCAACCGGACTAGCGCACACGAGCAGTACTTC. Translating gives CASSFNRTSAHEQYF.

V and J are TRBV7-2 and TRBJ1-2; 7 nucleotides agree with TRBD1. Per germline, CDR1 SGHTA and CDR2 FQGNSA. V dropped 0 bases and J dropped 5; count of bases not matched to a gene: 9. The length of the CDR3 is 16 residues. This CDR3 is CASSLAGQGGAYGYTF. CDR3 DNA: TGTGCCAGCAGCTTAGCGGGGCAGGGGGGCGCTTATGGCTACACCTTC.

The J gene is TRBJ1-6, the V gene TRBV7-2, with TRBD1 identical over 7 bases. Germline trimming cut 5 bases from V and 4 bases from J; bases unmatched to any gene: 5. Germline assignment: CDR1 SGHTA and CDR2 FQGNSA. The length of the CDR3 is 15 residues. CDR3 nucleotide sequence: TGTGCCAGCAGCATGCAGACAGGGTATAATTCACCCCTCCACTTT. Amino acids: CASSMQTGYNSPLHF. The full variable domain, with the rest looked up from reference TRBV7-2 and TRBJ1-6, is GAGVSQSPSNKVTEKGKDVELRCDPISGHTALYWYRQSLGQGLEFLIYFQGNSAPDKSGLPSDRFSAERTGGSVSTLTIQRTQQEDSAVYLCASSMQTGYNSPLHFGNGTRLTVT.

J is TRBJ1-5 and V is TRBV15; 7 bases are shared with TRBD1. J lost 7 bases, V lost 2 bases, and 8 bases had no gene match. The CDR3 covers 15 residues. Germline lookup yields CDR1 LNHNV and CDR2 YYDKDF (reference sequence). CDR3 coding DNA: TGTGCCACCAGCAGACCGCGACAGGGTGGCCAGCCCCAGCATTTT. This translates into CATSRPRQGGQPQHF.

V and J are TRBV5-4 and TRBJ2-1, with 9 nucleotides matching TRBD1. CDR3 length: 17 amino acids. Germline trimming cut 0 bases from V and 2 bases from J; bases unmatched to any gene: 6. Per the germline V gene, CDR1 is SGHNT and CDR2 is YYREEE (reference sequence). The CDR3 nucleotides are TGTGCCAGCAGCTTGGGGGGGGACAGGGCTCCCTACAATGAGCAGTTCTTC. This translates into CASSLGGDRAPYNEQFF.

CDR3 coding DNA: TGTGCCAGCAGTTACAACAGGGGGCGAGAGACCCAGTACTTC. Translated, it gives CASSYNRGRETQYF. The V gene is TRBV27, the J gene TRBJ2-5, with 9 bases identical to TRBD1. This CDR3 contains 14 residues. In germline, CDR1 is MNHEY, CDR2 SMNVEV (reference sequence). Trimming at V came to 4 bases and at J to 4 bases, leaving 4 bases not matched to a gene.

This chain uses TRBV21-1 with TRBJ2-7; the D call TRBD2 from the table was never checked on the DNA. TRBV21-1 is a documented pseudogene. CDR3 length: 16 residues. CDR3: CASSKSMRQPSYEQYF. The CDR3 bases are TGTGCCAGCAGCAAATCCATGAGGCAGCCATCCTACGAGCAGTACTTC.

The chain has TRBV11-2 and TRBJ1-2, with D tentatively TRBD1 (5 bases). The CDR3 has 15 amino acids. CDR1 is SGHAT, CDR2 FQNNGV, per germline. With 5 bases removed from V and 6 bases from J, the gap between germline ends came to 19 bases. CDR3 DNA sequence: TGTGCCAGCAGCGCCCAAGTCCAGGGTCGGCATGGCTACACCTTC. It encodes CASSAQVQGRHGYTF.

The chain carries TRBV10-3 and TRBJ1-5; a possible D gene is TRBD1 (5 bases). V lost 3 bases to trimming and J lost 3 bases, with 9 bases between them. Germline lookup yields CDR1 ENHRY and CDR2 SYGVKD. The CDR3 extends over 14 amino acids. The CDR3 is CAISDPGFNQPQHF. CDR3 in DNA: TGTGCCATCAGTGATCCAGGGTTCAATCAGCCCCAGCATTTT.

The chain uses TRBV30 and TRBJ2-7, with TRBD2 as a possible D gene (5 bases). The CDR3 length is 14 residues. With 5 bases removed from V and 3 bases from J, the gap between germline ends came to 17 bases. From germline, CDR1 is GTSNPN and CDR2 SVGIG (reference sequence). CDR3 in amino acids: CAWGRVGWHYEQYF. The DNA of the CDR3 is TGTGCCTGGGGGCGGGTTGGGTGGCACTACGAGCAGTACTTC.

V usage is TRBV18 and J usage is TRBJ2-7; tentative D call: TRBD2 (6 bases). The CDR3 has 14 amino acids. Germline CDR1 and CDR2: KGHSH and LQKENI. The germline V and J ends were trimmed by 1 base and 6 bases, with 13 bases remaining between them. This chain's CDR3 is CASSPQGGVGEQYF. DNA of the CDR3: TGTGCCAGCTCACCACAGGGAGGTGTCGGCGAGCAGTACTTC.

The rearrangement uses TRBV28 and TRBJ2-2, with a weak D call TRBD1 (6 bases). Per germline, CDR1 MDHEN and CDR2 SYDVKM. The CDR3 length is 16 residues. The V gene lost 1 base and the J gene lost 4 bases, with 13 bases spanning the gap. The CDR3 sequence is CASSLFGGGSTGELFF. CDR3 nucleotides: TGTGCCAGCAGTTTATTTGGGGGCGGTAGCACCGGGGAGCTGTTTTTT. The variable domain in full, completed from reference TRBV28 and TRBJ2-2, reads DVKVTQSSRYLVKRTGEKVFLECVQDMDHENMFWYRQDPGLGLRLIYFSYDVKMKEKGDIPEGYSVSREKKERFSLILESASTNQTSMYLCASSLFGGGSTGELFFGEGSRLTVL.

A single count supports this clone. The genes are TRBV27 and TRBJ2-1; tentative D call: TRBD2 (6 bases). There are 13 residues in the CDR3. V was pared by 4 bases and J by 4 bases, with 8 bases between. Per germline, CDR1 MNHEY and CDR2 SMNVEV (reference sequence). The chain's CDR3 is CASSWDFYNEQFF. DNA for the CDR3: TGTGCCAGCAGTTGGGACTTTTACAATGAGCAGTTCTTC.

The CDR3 region is CASSRGLPYGYTF. The DNA of the CDR3 is TGTGCCAGCAGTAGGGGACTTCCTTATGGCTACACCTTC. The J gene is TRBJ1-2, the V gene TRBV6-5; D is possibly TRBD1 (5 bases). CDR3 length: 13 amino acids. Trimming took 5 bases from V and 5 from J, leaving 12 bases between them. The germline CDR1 and CDR2 sequences are MNHEY and SVGAGI.

The chain is built from TRBV4-1 and TRBJ2-1; D not resolved. The ends were cut back, 4 bases at V and 7 bases at J, with 8 bases in the middle. Germline V CDR1 and CDR2: MGHRA, YSYEKL. The CDR3 runs 12 residues. This chain's CDR3 is CASSLSGNEQFF. The CDR3 bases are TGCGCCAGCAGCCTTTCAGGAAATGAGCAGTTCTTC.

This chain joins TRBV30 and TRBJ1-1; weak D call: TRBD1 (6 bases). V lost 3 bases, J lost 11 bases, and 22 bases lay in between. The CDR3 is 14 amino acids. The germline V gene encodes CDR1 GTSNPN and CDR2 SVGIG (reference sequence). In nucleotides, the CDR3 is TGTGCCTGGAGCATCATACAGGGACCCACGACGGCTTTCTTT. Its translation is CAWSIIQGPTTAFF. The full variable domain, with the rest looked up from reference TRBV30 and TRBJ1-1, is SQTIHQWPATLVQPVGSPLSLECTVEGTSNPNLYWYRQAAGRGLQLLFYSVGIGQISSEVPQNLSASRPQDRQFILSSKKLLLSDSGFYLCAWSIIQGPTTAFFGQGTRLTVV.

CDR3 sequence (DNA): TGCAGCGGAGACCGGGGTCCTAGCACAGATACGCAGTATTTT. Translating gives CSGDRGPSTDTQYF. The V and J genes are TRBV29-1 and TRBJ2-3; D perhaps matches TRBD2 (5 bases). Germline lookup yields CDR1 SQVTM and CDR2 ANQGSEA. This CDR3 is 14 amino acids long. V gave up 7 bases and J gave up 0 bases, with 14 bases separating them.